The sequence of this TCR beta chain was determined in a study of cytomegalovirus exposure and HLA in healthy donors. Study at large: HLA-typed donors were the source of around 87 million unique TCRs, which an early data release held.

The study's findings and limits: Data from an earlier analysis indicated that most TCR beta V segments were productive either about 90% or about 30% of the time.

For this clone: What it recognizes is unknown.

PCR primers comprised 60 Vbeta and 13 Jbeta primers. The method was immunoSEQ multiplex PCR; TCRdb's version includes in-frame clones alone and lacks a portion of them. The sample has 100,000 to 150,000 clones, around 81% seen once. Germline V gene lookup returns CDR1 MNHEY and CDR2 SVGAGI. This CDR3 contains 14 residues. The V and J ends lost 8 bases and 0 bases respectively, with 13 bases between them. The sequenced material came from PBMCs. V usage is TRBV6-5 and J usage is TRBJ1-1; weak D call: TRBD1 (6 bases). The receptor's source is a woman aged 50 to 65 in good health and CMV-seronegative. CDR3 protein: CASAEGEMNTEAFF. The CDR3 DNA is TGTGCCAGCGCCGAGGGGGAAATGAACACTGAAGCTTTCTTT.